This TCR beta chain was sequenced for a study of T cell clusters in autoimmune cytopenias. Study observations and caveats: Active autoimmune hepatitis patients had around 3-fold fewer exclusive TRB clusters than healthy donors.

This clonotype is labeled medium-sized based on frequency. Its antigen is still unknown. Germline V gene lookup returns CDR1 SQVTM and CDR2 ANQGSEA. This CDR3 is 12 amino acids long. Approximately 36,000 genome equivalents of blood DNA were amplified for TRB. TRB was amplified by touch-down multiplex PCR, primer pools A and B combined. TCRdb reworked the multiplex PCR reads into one entry per CDR3 protein, no DNA. The sample table sets out fewer than 7,000 distinct CDR3 sequences. These data were also reused for a study on T cell repertoires in aging, cancer and after chemotherapy.

The sequencing sample was made of peripheral blood. The chain recombines TRBV29-1 with TRBJ1-4; the TRBD1 assignment by TCRdb is unverifiable without DNA. The receptor was derived from a human donor in good health. CDR3 amino acids: CSVGDSGEKLFF.